Below are 13 T cell receptor beta chains sequenced from a single sample in a study of CD8 T cells in ankylosing spondylitis. Study-level points and caveats: Characteristic of ankylosing spondylitis blood, it appeared, was a TCR beta motif comprising roughly eight highly homologous variants.

Which antigens these TCRs recognize remains unknown. From the 5' RACE reads, TCRdb called clonotypes with MiXCR, one entry per CDR3 protein. The sample contains fewer than 500,000 distinct CDR3 sequences, roughly 27% of which appear only once. Sequencing was done on a sample of blood, either unsorted or a sorted T cell fraction (not recorded which). Source of these receptors: a male donor with ankylosing spondylitis.

This clonotype showed up just a few times. The rearrangement links TRBV5-1 to TRBJ2-5, with D unresolved. V was trimmed by 4 bases and J by 5 bases, leaving 12 bases between them. Per germline, CDR1 SGHRS and CDR2 YFSETQ. This CDR3 has 13 amino acids. This chain's CDR3 is CASSRAARETQYF. The CDR3 coding sequence is TGCGCCAGCAGCCGGGCGGCGCGGGAGACCCAGTACTTC.

This chain links TRBV20-1 with TRBJ2-1, with D uncertain. Germline V lookup: CDR1 DFQATT, CDR2 SNEGSKA (reference sequence). The CDR3 is 14 amino acids. The V gene lost 3 bases and the J gene lost 6 bases, with 15 bases spanning the gap. This CDR3 reads CSASSPRRFNEQFF. In DNA, the CDR3 is TGCAGTGCTAGTAGTCCTAGAAGGTTCAATGAGCAGTTCTTC.

The V call is TRBV25-1, the J call TRBJ2-5; D remains ambiguous. V was pared by 7 bases and J by 1 base, with 13 bases between. The CDR3 is 14 residues long. CDR1 and CDR2 (germline): MGHDK, SYGVNS. The CDR3 here is CASTSPQSQETQYF. The CDR3, as DNA: TGTGCCAGCACCAGCCCTCAGAGCCAAGAGACCCAGTACTTC. Full variable domain (remainder filled in from reference TRBV25-1 and TRBJ2-5): EADIYQTPRYLVIGTGKKITLECSQTMGHDKMYWYQQDPGMELHLIHYSYGVNSTEKGDLSSESTVSRIRTEHFPLTLESARPSHTSQYLCASTSPQSQETQYFGPGTRLLVL.

This chain links TRBV5-6 with TRBJ1-2; no clear D. This CDR3 has 12 amino acids. Per the germline V gene, CDR1 is SGHDT and CDR2 is YYEEEE. Trimming shortened V by 1 base and J by 8 bases, and 9 bases separated the two germline ends. CDR3 protein: CASSLRSAGYTF. CDR3 nucleotide sequence: TGTGCCAGCAGCTTGAGGTCGGCAGGCTACACCTTC.

The V call is TRBV27, the J call TRBJ2-7, with a weak D call TRBD1 (5 bases). Deletions cut 2 bases from V and 2 bases from J, with 13 bases between. The CDR3 runs to 15 residues. CDR1 MNHEY and CDR2 SMNVEV come from the germline V gene (reference sequence). The CDR3, as DNA: TGTGCCAGCAGTTTAGGTCAGGGAAAAACCTACGAGCAGTACTTC. This encodes CASSLGQGKTYEQYF.

As to this clonotype: Sequence at one end of the junction differs from germline and may be a read error. The chain combines TRBV7-9 with TRBJ1-1; maybe TRBD1 (5 bases). Germline lookup yields CDR1 SEHNR and CDR2 FQNEAQ (reference sequence). There are 13 residues in the CDR3. DNA of the CDR3: TGTGTTTCGGTCCGAGGGGTGAACACTCAAGCTTTCTTT. It translates to CVSVRGVNTQAFF.

This clonotype occurred a few times. J is TRBJ2-2 and V is TRBV9; TRBD2 might be the D (6 bases). CDR1 and CDR2 (germline): SGDLS, YYNGEE. This CDR3 contains 16 residues. Trimming left V 4 bases short and J 4 bases short, with 17 bases between. The CDR3 sequence is CASSPHPTSLTGELFF. DNA of the CDR3: TGTGCCAGCAGCCCCCACCCCACTAGCCTCACCGGGGAGCTGTTTTTT.

Comment on this clonotype: The missing conserved phenylalanine or tryptophan at the end of this CDR3 makes a read error likely. The V call is TRBV29-1, the J call TRBJ1-1; TRBD1 is a possible D gene (5 bases). Germline CDR1 and CDR2: SQVTM and ANQGSEA. V was pared by 7 bases and J by 5 bases, with 14 bases between. The length of the CDR3 is 12 residues. The CDR3 sequence: CSGDRGETEAFS. In DNA form, the CDR3 reads TGCAGCGGGGACCGCGGCGAGACTGAAGCTTTCTCT.

This chain joins TRBV29-1 and TRBJ1-2; D is unresolved. V was clipped by 0 bases and J by 0 bases, with 11 bases between them. Germline V lookup: CDR1 SQVTM, CDR2 ANQGSEA. CDR3 length: 15 residues. CDR3 amino acids: CSVEDWYGANYGYTF. As DNA, the CDR3 is TGCAGCGTTGAAGATTGGTACGGGGCTAACTATGGCTACACCTTC.

This clonotype turned up a few times. V is TRBV20-1 and J is TRBJ2-7; D uncertain. Germline-derived CDR1 and CDR2 are DFQATT and SNEGSKA (reference sequence). V gave up 5 bases and J gave up 0 bases, with 11 bases separating them. There are 13 residues in the CDR3. The DNA of the CDR3 is TGCAGTGCTTACGGACGCAGCTCCTACGAGCAGTACTTC. It yields the protein CSAYGRSSYEQYF.

J is TRBJ2-7 and V is TRBV6-2 or TRBV6-3; no clear D. Trimming removed 5 bases from V and 7 bases from J, with 12 bases in between. Germline CDR1 MNHEY, CDR2 SVGEGT. The length of the CDR3 is 12 residues. CDR3 region: CASSGRWREQYF. CDR3 in DNA: TGTGCCAGCAGTGGTCGTTGGCGGGAGCAGTACTTC.

This chain uses TRBV19 with TRBJ1-2; possible D gene TRBD1, 5 bases. The CDR3 has 13 residues. Germline V gene data show CDR1 as LNHDA and CDR2 as SQIVND (reference sequence). The germline V and J ends were trimmed by 5 bases and 5 bases, with 12 bases remaining between them. In DNA form, the CDR3 reads TGTGCCAGTAGTCGTCAAGGGGTATATGGCTACACCTTC. This gives the protein CASSRQGVYGYTF.

In its sample, this clonotype was seen a few times. The V gene is TRBV19, the J gene TRBJ1-5, with no clear D. Germline loops: CDR1 LNHDA, CDR2 SQIVND (reference sequence). This CDR3 has 15 residues. V lost 5 bases to trimming and J lost 3 bases, with 14 bases between them. CDR3 sequence (DNA): TGTGCCAGTAGTCCCCTAGGCCCCTTCAATCAGCCCCAGCATTTT. Protein sequence: CASSPLGPFNQPQHF.